One TCR beta chain is described in this entry. The antigen remains unidentified. The sample comes from a study of Ad26.COV2.S vaccination and SARS-CoV-2 variants. Study-wide background: Enrollment placed the donor in the COV1001 Ad26.COV2.S trial arm. Study-level results: Measurement of non-spike TCR breadth gave similar results in vaccine and placebo recipients.

The germline V gene has CDR1 SNHLY and CDR2 FYNNEI. The CDR3 covers 14 residues. Trimming pared 6 bases from V and 0 bases from J, leaving 11 bases between. The treatment was: roughly 18 received Ad26.COV2.S at low or high dose, single or two shots; about five received placebo; per-sample allocation not given. Specimens were obtained on day 63 following the first vaccine or placebo injection. Data came from immunoSEQ multiplex PCR; TCRdb stores just in-frame clones and leaves some out. The sample consists of roughly 420,000 clones, around nine tenths of them appearing once. This material consisted of peripheral blood, taken in a trial of Ad26.COV2.S vaccine versus placebo. This TCR was sampled from a person between 18 and 65 years old who received the Ad26.COV2.S COVID-19 vaccine or a placebo. The chain joins TRBV2 to TRBJ1-1, with D hard to call. In DNA, the CDR3 is TGTGCCAGCAGCCGGGAGGGAATGAACACTGAAGCTTTCTTT. This gives the protein CASSREGMNTEAFF.